The rows below give T cell receptor beta chains drawn from one sample of a study of CD8 T cells in ankylosing spondylitis. TCRdb processed the 5' RACE reads anew with MiXCR; each CDR3 protein has one entry. This repertoire shows more than 400,000 distinct CDR3 sequences, under 5.5% found once; its top ten account for around 3.6%. What was sequenced was blood, either unsorted or a sorted T cell fraction (not recorded which). The receptors originated from a male donor with ankylosing spondylitis. The CDR3 runs from the conserved cysteine through the conserved F or W. Each record gives: J gene, V gene, clone size, D gene, CDR3 DNA, CDR3 protein. A D gene is named only where the DNA matches it firmly. Clone size is not always given. Where it is, it says once, few, many or a class for expanded clones.

>TRBJ2-3|TRBV20-1|many|TRBD2
TGCAGTGCTAGAGAAGCGGGAAAGGGCACAGATACGCAGTATTTT
CSAREAGKGTDTQYF
>TRBJ2-3|TRBV20-1|many|-
TGCAGTGCCCCCCAGCGGAGGACGCTCACAGATACGCAGTATTTT
CSAPQRRTLTDTQYF
>TRBJ1-4|TRBV4-3|many|-
TGCGCCAGCAGCCAATTCGATTGGGGGACTAATGAAAAACTGTTTTTT
CASSQFDWGTNEKLFF
>TRBJ1-4|TRBV10-3|many|-
TGTGCCATCAGTCCCACGGGATCTGGGGAAAAACTGTTTTTT
CAISPTGSGEKLFF
>TRBJ2-1|TRBV2|-|TRBD1
TGTGCCAGCACAATTGGTAGGGACAGGGGTGAGTTCTTC
CASTIGRDRGEFF
>TRBJ1-4|TRBV30|-|-
TGTGCCTTACTTCGATATGGAGAAAAACTGTTTTTT
CALLRYGEKLFF
>TRBJ1-4|TRBV20-1|many|TRBD1
TGCAGTGCTAGTAACAGGGGACTCGAAAAACTGTTTTTT
CSASNRGLEKLFF
>TRBJ1-2|TRBV10-3|many|TRBD1
TGTGCCACCATGACAGGGATCGCCCTTGATGGCTACACCTTC
CATMTGIALDGYTF
>TRBJ1-2|TRBV6-5|many|-
TGTGCCAGCAGTTACGGCTGGGGTAACTATGGCTACACCTTC
CASSYGWGNYGYTF
>TRBJ2-5|TRBV25-1|-|TRBD1
TGTGCCAGCAGTGGGGCAGGGGGTGAGACCCAGTACTTC
CASSGAGGETQYF
>TRBJ1-2|TRBV6-1|many|-
TGTGCCAGCACTCAAAAGATTGACAGATTCTATGGCTACACCTTC
CASTQKIDRFYGYTF
>TRBJ1-5|TRBV5-6|many|-
TGTGCCAGCAGCTGGGGGGCAGGTCAAAATCAGCCCCAGCATTTT
CASSWGAGQNQPQHF
>TRBJ2-1|TRBV25-1|many|TRBD1
TGTGCCAGCAGTGTCGCAGGGGGCAATGAGCAGTTCTTC
CASSVAGGNEQFF
>TRBJ1-5|TRBV6-6|many|-
TGTGCCAGTAAACAGGGTTCGCTTCAGCCCCAGCATTTT
CASKQGSLQPQHF
>TRBJ1-4|TRBV7-2|many|TRBD1
TGTGCCAGCAGCTTAGCAGGACAGGGCGCGATTGAAAAACTGTTTTTT
CASSLAGQGAIEKLFF
>TRBJ1-5|TRBV9|many|-
TGTGCCAGCAGCGTGGGAGGGTTAGAACAGCCCCAGCATTTT
CASSVGGLEQPQHF
>TRBJ2-7|TRBV5-1|many|-
TGCGCCAGCAGCTGGGGCCCCACTTCCGAGCAGTACTTC
CASSWGPTSEQYF
>TRBJ2-1|TRBV28|many|-
TGTGCCAGCAGTTTATGGTCCACCTACAACCTCAATGAGCAGTTCTTC
CASSLWSTYNLNEQFF
>TRBJ2-7|TRBV7-2|many|TRBD2
TGTGCCAGCAGCTTAGTGGGGACTAGCTCCTACGAGCAGTACTTC
CASSLVGTSSYEQYF
>TRBJ2-6|TRBV29-1|many|-
TGCAGCGTTGTGTCAGGCTTCTCTGGGGCCAACGTCCTGACTTTC
CSVVSGFSGANVLTF
>TRBJ2-7|TRBV29-1|many|TRBD2
TGCAGCGTTGAACAACTAGCGGGTAACTCCTACGAGCAGTACTTC
CSVEQLAGNSYEQYF
>TRBJ1-5|TRBV6-2/TRBV6-3|many|-
TGTGCCAGCAGTTACGATACACAGGGATTTCGGAATCAGCCCCAGCATTTT
CASSYDTQGFRNQPQHF
>TRBJ2-6|TRBV7-2|few|-
TGTGCCAGCAGCTTAGCAGCGGCCCCTGGGGCCAACGTCCTGACTTTC
CASSLAAAPGANVLTF